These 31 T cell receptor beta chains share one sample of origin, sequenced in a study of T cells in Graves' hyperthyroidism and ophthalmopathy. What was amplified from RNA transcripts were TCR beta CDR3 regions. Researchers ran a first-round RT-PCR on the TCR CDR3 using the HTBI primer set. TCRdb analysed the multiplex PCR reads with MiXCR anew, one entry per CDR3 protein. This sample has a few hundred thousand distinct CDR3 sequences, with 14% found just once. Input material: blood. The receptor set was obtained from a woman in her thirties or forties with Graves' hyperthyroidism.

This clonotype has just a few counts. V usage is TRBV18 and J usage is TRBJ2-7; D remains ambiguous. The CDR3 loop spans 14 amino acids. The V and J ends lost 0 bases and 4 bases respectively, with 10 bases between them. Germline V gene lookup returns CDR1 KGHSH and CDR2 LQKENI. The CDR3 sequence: CASSPPARLYEQYF. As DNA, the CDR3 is TGTGCCAGCTCACCACCGGCCAGACTGTACGAGCAGTACTTC.

The CDR3 here is CASKPGTSGNYEQYF. In DNA, the CDR3 is TGCGCCAGCAAACCCGGGACTAGCGGAAACTACGAGCAGTACTTC. This chain uses TRBV5-1 with TRBJ2-7; 11 bases align to TRBD2. V trimming: 6 bases; J trimming: 3 bases; junction bases outside the gene matches: 8. This CDR3 has 15 residues. Germline values: CDR1 SGHRS, CDR2 YFSETQ.

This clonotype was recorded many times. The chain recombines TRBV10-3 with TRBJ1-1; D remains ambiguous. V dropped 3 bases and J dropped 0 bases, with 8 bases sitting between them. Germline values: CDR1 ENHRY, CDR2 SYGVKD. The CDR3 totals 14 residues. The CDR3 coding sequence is TGTGCCATCAGTGACGAGGCTCTGAACACTGAAGCTTTCTTT. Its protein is CAISDEALNTEAFF.

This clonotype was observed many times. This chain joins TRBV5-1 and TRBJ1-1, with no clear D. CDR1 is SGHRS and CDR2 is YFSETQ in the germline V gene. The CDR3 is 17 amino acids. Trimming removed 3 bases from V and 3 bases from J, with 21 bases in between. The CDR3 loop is CASSSEGLKLLDTEAFF. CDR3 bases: TGCGCCAGCAGCTCGGAGGGCCTGAAATTGCTAGACACTGAAGCTTTCTTT.

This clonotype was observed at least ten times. CDR3 DNA: TGTGCCAGCAGCTTAGAGTCCCGGGGGTACAATGAGCAGTTCTTC. It yields the protein CASSLESRGYNEQFF. The chain carries TRBV7-8 and TRBJ2-1, with a weak D call TRBD2 (6 bases). This CDR3 is 15 amino acids long. The germline V gene has CDR1 SGHVS and CDR2 FQNEAQ. The V end lost 1 base, the J end lost 4 bases, and 11 bases lay between the germline ends.

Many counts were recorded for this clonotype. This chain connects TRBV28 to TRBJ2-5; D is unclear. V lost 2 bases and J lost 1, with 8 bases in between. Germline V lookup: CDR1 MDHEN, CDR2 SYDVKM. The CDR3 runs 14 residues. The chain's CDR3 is CASSLRNLQETQYF. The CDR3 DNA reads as TGTGCCAGCAGTTTACGAAACCTCCAAGAGACCCAGTACTTC. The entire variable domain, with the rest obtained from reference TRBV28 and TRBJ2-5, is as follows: DVKVTQSSRYLVKRTGEKVFLECVQDMDHENMFWYRQDPGLGLRLIYFSYDVKMKEKGDIPEGYSVSREKKERFSLILESASTNQTSMYLCASSLRNLQETQYFGPGTRLLVL.

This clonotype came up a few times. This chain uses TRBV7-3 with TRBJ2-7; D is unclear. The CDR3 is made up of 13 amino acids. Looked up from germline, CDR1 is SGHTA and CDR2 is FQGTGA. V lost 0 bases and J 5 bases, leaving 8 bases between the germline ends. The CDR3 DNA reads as TGTGCCAGCAGCTTAACCCGATTGGACGAGCAGTACTTC. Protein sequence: CASSLTRLDEQYF. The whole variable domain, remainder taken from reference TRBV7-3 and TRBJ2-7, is GAGVSQTPSNKVTEKGKYVELRCDPISGHTALYWYRQSLGQGPEFLIYFQGTGAADDSGLPNDRFFAVRPEGSVSTLKIQRTERGDSAVYLCASSLTRLDEQYFGPGTRLTVT.

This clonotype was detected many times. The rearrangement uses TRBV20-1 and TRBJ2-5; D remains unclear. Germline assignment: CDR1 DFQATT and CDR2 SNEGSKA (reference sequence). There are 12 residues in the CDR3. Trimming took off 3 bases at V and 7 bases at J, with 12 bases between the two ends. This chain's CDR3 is CSASSIRWTQYF. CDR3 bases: TGCAGTGCTAGTAGCATAAGATGGACCCAGTACTTC.

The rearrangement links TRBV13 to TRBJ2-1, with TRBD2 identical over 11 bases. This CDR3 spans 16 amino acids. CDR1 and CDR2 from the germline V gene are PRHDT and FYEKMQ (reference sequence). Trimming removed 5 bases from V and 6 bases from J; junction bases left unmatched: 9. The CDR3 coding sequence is TGTGCCAGCAGCCCACGAACTAGCGGGAGTTCCAATGAGCAGTTCTTC. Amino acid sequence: CASSPRTSGSSNEQFF.

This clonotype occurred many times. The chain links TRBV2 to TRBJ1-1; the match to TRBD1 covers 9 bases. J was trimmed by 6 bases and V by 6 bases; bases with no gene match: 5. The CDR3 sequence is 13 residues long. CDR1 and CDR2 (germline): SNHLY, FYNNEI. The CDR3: CASSVGQGAEAFF. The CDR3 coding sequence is TGTGCCAGCAGCGTGGGACAGGGAGCTGAAGCTTTCTTT.

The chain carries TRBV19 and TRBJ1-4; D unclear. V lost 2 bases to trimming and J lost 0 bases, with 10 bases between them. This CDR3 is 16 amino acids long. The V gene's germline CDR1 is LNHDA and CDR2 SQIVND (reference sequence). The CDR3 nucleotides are TGTGCCAGTAGTATAATCGGAGTTGCAACTAATGAAAAACTGTTTTTT. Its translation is CASSIIGVATNEKLFF.

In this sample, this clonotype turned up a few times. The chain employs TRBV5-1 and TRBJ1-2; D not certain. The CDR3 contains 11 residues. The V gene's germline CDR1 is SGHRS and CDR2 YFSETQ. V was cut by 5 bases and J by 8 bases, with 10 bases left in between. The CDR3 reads CASRGMEGYTF. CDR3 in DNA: TGCGCCAGCAGAGGGATGGAGGGCTACACCTTC.

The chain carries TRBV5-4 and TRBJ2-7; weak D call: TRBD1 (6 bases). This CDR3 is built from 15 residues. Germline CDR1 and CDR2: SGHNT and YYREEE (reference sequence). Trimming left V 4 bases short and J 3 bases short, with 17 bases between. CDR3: CASSTPSTGIYEQYF. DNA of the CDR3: TGTGCCAGCAGCACTCCTTCGACAGGAATCTACGAGCAGTACTTC.

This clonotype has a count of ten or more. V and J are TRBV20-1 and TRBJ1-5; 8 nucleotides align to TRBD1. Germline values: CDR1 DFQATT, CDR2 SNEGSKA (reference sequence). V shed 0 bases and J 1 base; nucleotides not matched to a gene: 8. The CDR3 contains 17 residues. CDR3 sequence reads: CSARDDARGLSNQPQHF. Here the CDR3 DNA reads TGCAGTGCTAGAGATGACGCCAGGGGGCTCAGCAATCAGCCCCAGCATTTT.

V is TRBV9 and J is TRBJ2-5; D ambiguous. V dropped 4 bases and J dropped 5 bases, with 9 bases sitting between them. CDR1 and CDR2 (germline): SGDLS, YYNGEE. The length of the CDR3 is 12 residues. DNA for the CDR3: TGTGCCAGCAGCACCCGCGGTGAGACCCAGTACTTC. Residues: CASSTRGETQYF.

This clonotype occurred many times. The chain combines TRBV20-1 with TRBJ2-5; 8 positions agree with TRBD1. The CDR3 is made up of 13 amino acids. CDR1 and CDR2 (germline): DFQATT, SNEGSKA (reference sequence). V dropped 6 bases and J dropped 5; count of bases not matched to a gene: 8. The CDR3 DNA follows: TGCAGTGCACCGAGACAGGGGCCCGAGACCCAGTACTTC. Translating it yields CSAPRQGPETQYF.

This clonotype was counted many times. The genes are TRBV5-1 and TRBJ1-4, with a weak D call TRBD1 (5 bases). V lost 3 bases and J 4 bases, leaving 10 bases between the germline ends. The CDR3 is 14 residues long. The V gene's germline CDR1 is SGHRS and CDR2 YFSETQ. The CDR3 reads CASSSSGINEKLFF. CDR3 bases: TGCGCCAGCAGCTCTTCAGGGATTAATGAAAAACTGTTTTTT.

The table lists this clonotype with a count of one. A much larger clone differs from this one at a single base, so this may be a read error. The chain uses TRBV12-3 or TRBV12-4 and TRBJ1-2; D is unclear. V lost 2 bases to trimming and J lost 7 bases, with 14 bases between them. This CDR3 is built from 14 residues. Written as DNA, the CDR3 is TGTGCCAGCAGTTTATCGGGCGGAAAAGGTGGCTACACCTTC. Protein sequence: CASSLSGGKGGYTF.

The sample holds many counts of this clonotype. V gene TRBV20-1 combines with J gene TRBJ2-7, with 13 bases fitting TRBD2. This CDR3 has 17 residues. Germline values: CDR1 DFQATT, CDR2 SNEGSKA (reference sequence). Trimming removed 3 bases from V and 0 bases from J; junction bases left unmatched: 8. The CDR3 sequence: CSARTTSGRVISYEQYF. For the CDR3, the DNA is TGCAGTGCTAGGACAACTAGCGGGAGGGTAATCTCCTACGAGCAGTACTTC.

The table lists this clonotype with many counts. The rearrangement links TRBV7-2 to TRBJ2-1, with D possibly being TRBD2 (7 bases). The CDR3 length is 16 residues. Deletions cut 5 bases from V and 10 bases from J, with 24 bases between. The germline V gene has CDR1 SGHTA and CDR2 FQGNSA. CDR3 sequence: CASSPTGGAVAFEQFF. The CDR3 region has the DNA TGTGCCAGCAGCCCCACGGGGGGCGCGGTGGCATTCGAGCAGTTCTTC.

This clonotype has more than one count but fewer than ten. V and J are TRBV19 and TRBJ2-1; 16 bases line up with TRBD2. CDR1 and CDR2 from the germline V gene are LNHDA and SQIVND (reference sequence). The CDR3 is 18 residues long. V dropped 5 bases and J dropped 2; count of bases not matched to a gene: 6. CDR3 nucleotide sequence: TGTGCCAGTAGTTCTGGGACTAGCGGGAGGGGAACCTACAATGAGCAGTTCTTC. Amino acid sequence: CASSSGTSGRGTYNEQFF.

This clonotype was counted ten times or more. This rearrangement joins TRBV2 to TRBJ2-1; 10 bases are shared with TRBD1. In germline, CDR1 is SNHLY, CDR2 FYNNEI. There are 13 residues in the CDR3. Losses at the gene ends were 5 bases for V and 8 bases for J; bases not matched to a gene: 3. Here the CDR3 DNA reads TGTGCCAGCAGTACTGACAGGGGGCATGAGCAGTTCTTC. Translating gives CASSTDRGHEQFF.

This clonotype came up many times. The CDR3 nucleotides are TGTGCCAGCAGTTTAGCCGGGACAGGCACCGGGGAGCTGTTTTTT. Translated: CASSLAGTGTGELFF. The chain combines TRBV28 with TRBJ2-2; 8 bases fit TRBD1. CDR3 length equals 15 residues. The V gene end was trimmed by 2 bases and the J gene end by 4 bases; junction bases not matched to a gene: 3. CDR1 is MDHEN, CDR2 SYDVKM, per germline.

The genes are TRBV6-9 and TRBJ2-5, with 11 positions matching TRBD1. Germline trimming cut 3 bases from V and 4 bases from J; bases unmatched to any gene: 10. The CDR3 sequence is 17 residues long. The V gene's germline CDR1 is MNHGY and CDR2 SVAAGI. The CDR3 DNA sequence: TGTGCCAGCAGTTACACGCGACTGGGACAGGGGGGAGAGACCCAGTACTTC. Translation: CASSYTRLGQGGETQYF.

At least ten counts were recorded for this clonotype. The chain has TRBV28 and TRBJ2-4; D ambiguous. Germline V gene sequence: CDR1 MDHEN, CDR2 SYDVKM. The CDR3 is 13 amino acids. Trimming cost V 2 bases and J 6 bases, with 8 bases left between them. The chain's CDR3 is CASSLAGPNIQYF. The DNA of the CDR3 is TGTGCCAGCAGTTTAGCAGGCCCAAACATTCAGTACTTC. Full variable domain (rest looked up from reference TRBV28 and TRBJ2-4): DVKVTQSSRYLVKRTGEKVFLECVQDMDHENMFWYRQDPGLGLRLIYFSYDVKMKEKGDIPEGYSVSREKKERFSLILESASTNQTSMYLCASSLAGPNIQYFGAGTRLSVL.

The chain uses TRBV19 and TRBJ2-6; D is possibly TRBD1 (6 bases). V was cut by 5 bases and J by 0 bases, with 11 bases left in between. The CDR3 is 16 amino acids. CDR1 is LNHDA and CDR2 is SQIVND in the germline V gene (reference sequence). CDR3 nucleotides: TGTGCCAGTAGTGAAACAGGGATCTCTGGGGCCAACGTCCTGACTTTC. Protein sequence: CASSETGISGANVLTF.

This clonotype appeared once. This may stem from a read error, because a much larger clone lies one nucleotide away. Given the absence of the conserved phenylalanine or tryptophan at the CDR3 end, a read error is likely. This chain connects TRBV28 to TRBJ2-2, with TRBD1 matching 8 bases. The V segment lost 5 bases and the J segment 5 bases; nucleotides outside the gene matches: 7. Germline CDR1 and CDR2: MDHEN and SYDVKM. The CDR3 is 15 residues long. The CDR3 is CASSLGQGRTGELFS. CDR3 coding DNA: TGTGCCAGCAGTCTTGGACAGGGACGGACCGGGGAGCTGTTTTCT.

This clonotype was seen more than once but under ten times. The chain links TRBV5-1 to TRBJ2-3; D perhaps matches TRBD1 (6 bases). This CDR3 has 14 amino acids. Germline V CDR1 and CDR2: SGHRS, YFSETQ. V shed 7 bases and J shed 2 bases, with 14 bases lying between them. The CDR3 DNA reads TGCGCCAGCGCTCTACAGGGCCTCACAGATACGCAGTATTTT. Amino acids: CASALQGLTDTQYF.

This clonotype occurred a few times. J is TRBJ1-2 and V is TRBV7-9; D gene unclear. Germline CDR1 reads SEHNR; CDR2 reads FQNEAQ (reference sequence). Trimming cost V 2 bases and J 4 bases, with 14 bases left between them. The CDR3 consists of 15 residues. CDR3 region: CASSLNAAPLYGYTF. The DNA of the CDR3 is TGTGCCAGCAGCTTAAATGCAGCCCCGCTCTATGGCTACACCTTC. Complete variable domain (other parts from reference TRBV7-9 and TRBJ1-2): DTGVSQNPRHKITKRGQNVTFRCDPISEHNRLYWYRQTLGQGPEFLTYFQNEAQLEKSRLLSDRFSAERPKGSFSTLEIQRTEQGDSAMYLCASSLNAAPLYGYTFGSGTRLTVV.

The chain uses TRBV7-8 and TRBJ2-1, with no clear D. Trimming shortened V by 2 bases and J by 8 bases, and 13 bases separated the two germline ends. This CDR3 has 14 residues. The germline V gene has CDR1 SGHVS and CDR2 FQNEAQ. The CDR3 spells CASSLSSVGYEQFF. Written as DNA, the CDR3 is TGTGCCAGCAGCTTAAGTTCGGTAGGGTATGAGCAGTTCTTC.

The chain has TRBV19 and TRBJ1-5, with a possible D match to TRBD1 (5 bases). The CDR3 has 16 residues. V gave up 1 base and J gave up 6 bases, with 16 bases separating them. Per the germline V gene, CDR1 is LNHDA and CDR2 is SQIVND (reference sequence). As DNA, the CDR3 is TGTGCCAGTAGTATAGTGGCACAGGCGACGGGTCAGCCCCAGCATTTT. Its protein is CASSIVAQATGQPQHF.